This T cell receptor beta chain was recovered during a study of T cell repertoires in cytomegalovirus infection. Study-level background: From public TCR beta signatures came an indication of both CMV infection and matching HLA type.

Germline lookup yields CDR1 SGHRS and CDR2 YFSETQ. Between the trimmed V and J ends, which lost 1 base and 6 bases, there was a span of 15 bases. The CDR3 totals 15 residues. The table lists this clonotype with many counts. Its antigen remains unknown. TCRdb redid the calling of the reads with MiXCR, one entry per CDR3 protein. The table records almost 300,000 distinct CDR3 sequences, around 10% of them present only once. Notes on the study in general: The ex vivo response showed dominance by HLA-C-restricted CMV-specific TCR beta clonotypes. Adding up the frequency of public TCR beta families identified people who carried CMV plus the relevant HLA.

This sequence originates from a human donor in good health (CMV status not recorded). Some clones in this sample may be carry-over from other donors' samples. Sequenced input: PBMCs. V gene TRBV5-1 combines with J gene TRBJ2-3; a weak D match, TRBD1 (6 bases). The CDR3 nucleotides are TGCGCCAGCAGCTTGCTCGAAGGACAGAGGGATACGCAGTATTTT. Translating gives CASSLLEGQRDTQYF.